Reported below is one T cell receptor (beta chain). Its antigen is not known. V was shortened by 3 bases and J by 0 bases, with 12 bases between the two germline ends. The CDR3 has 15 amino acids. The germline CDR1 and CDR2 sequences are SGHAT and FQNNGV. The sample is drawn from a study of cytomegalovirus exposure and HLA in healthy donors. Study-level findings and limits: Exclusion as indistinguishable affected some V segments, including TRBV6-2 and TRBV6-3.

13 Jbeta primers and 60 Vbeta primers were used for the PCR. TCRdb's table, derived via immunoSEQ multiplex PCR, lists solely in-frame clones and lacks some. The table lists 65,000 to 95,000 clones, 75% of them singletons. Sequenced input: PBMCs. This receptor was identified in a man in his 70s in good health and CMV-seronegative. The V call is TRBV11-2, the J call TRBJ2-7, with D tentatively TRBD2 (6 bases). The CDR3 reads CASSFSSGDSYEQYF. In DNA, the CDR3 is TGTGCCAGCAGCTTCTCGTCGGGAGACTCCTACGAGCAGTACTTC.